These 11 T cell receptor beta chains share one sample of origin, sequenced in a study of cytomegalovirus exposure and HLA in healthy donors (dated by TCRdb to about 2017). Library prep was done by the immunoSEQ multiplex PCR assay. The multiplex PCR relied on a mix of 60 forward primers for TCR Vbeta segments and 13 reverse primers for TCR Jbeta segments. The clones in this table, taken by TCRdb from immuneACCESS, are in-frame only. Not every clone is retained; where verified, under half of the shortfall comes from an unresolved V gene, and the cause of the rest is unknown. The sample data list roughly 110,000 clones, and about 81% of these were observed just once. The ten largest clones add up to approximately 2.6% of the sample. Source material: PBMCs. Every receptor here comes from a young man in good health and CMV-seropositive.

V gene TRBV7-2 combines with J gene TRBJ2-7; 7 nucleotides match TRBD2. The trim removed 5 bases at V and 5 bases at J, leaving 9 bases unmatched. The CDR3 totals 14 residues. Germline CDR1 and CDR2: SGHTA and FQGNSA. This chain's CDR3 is CASSPRLATDEQYF. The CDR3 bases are TGTGCCAGCAGCCCGAGACTAGCTACGGACGAGCAGTACTTC.

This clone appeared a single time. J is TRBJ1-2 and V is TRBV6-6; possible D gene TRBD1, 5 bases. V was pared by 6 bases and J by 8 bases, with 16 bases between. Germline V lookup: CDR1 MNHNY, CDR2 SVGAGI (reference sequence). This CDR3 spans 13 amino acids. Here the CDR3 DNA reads TGTGCCAGCAGACCTGACAGAGAGCGCGGCTACACCTTC. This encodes CASRPDRERGYTF.

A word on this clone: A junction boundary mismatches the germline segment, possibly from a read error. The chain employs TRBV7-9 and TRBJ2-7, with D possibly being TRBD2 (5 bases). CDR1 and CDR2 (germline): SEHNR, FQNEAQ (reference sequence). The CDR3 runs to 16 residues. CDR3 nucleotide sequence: TGTTCCAGCAGCTTACTGGAGCGGACCGGCTCCTACGAGCAGTACTTC. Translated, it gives CSSSLLERTGSYEQYF.

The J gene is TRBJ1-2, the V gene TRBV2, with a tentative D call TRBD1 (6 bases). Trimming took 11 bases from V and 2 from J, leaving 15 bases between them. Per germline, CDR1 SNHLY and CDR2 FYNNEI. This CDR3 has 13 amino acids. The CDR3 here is CALGGGGNYGYTF. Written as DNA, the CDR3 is TGTGCCCTCGGGGGCGGGGGAAACTATGGCTACACCTTC.

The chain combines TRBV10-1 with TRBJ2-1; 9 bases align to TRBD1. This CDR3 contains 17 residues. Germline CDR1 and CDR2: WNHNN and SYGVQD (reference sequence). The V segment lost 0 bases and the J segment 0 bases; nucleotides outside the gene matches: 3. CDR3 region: CASSESGTGSSYNEQFF. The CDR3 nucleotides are TGCGCCAGCAGTGAGTCGGGGACAGGGAGCTCCTACAATGAGCAGTTCTTC.

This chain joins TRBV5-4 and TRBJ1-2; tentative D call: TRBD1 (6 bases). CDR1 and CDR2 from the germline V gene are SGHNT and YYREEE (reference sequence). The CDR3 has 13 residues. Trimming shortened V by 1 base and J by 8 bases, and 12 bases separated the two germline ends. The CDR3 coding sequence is TGTGCCAGCAGCTTGCAGGGGACCGACGGCTACACCTTC. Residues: CASSLQGTDGYTF.

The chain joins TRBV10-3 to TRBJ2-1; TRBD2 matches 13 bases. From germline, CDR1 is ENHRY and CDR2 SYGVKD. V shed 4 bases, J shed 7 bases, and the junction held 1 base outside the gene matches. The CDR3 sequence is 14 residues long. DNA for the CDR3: TGTGCCATCAGTGGGACTAGCGGGGGTAATGAGCAGTTCTTC. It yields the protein CAISGTSGGNEQFF.

CDR3 coding DNA: TGTGCCAGCAGTTTAGTCTACAGAAAAGCGGGGTACCAAGAGACCCAGTACTTC. Its protein is CASSLVYRKAGYQETQYF. The chain joins TRBV27 to TRBJ2-5; 7 positions agree with TRBD2. The germline V gene encodes CDR1 MNHEY and CDR2 SMNVEV (reference sequence). The CDR3 runs 18 residues. V was pared by 2 bases and J by 0 bases, with 12 bases of the junction left unmatched.

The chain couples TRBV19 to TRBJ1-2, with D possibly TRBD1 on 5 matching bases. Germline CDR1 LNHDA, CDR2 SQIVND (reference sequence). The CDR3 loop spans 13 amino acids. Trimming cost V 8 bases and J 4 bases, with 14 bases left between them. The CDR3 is CASEGSGGYGYTF. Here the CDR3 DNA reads TGTGCCAGTGAGGGTAGCGGGGGCTATGGCTACACCTTC.

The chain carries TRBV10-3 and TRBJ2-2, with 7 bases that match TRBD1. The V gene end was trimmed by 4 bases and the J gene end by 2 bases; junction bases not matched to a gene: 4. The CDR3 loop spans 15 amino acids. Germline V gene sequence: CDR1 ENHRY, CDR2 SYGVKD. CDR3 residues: CAISGQGPNTGELFF. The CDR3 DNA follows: TGTGCCATCAGTGGACAGGGACCAAACACCGGGGAGCTGTTTTTT.

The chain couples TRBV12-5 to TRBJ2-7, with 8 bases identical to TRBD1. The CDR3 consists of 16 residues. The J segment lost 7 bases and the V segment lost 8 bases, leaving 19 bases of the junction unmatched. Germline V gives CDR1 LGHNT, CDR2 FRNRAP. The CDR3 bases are TGTGCTAGTTCCTGGTTGACAGGGGTGGGTTCGGGGGAGCAGTACTTC. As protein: CASSWLTGVGSGEQYF. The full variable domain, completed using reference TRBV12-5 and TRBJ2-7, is DARVTQTPRHKVTEMGQEVTMRCQPILGHNTVFWYRQTMMQGLELLAYFRNRAPLDDSGMPKDRFSAEMPDATLATLKIQPSEPRDSAVYFCASSWLTGVGSGEQYFGPGTRLTVT.